The clone carrying this T cell receptor beta chain was seen a handful of times. The data originate from a study of T cells after yellow fever vaccination. Germline CDR1 is MNHEY and CDR2 is SMNVEV (reference sequence). The CDR3 totals 14 residues. Trimming removed 4 bases from V and 3 bases from J; junction bases left unmatched: 5. A single record per CDR3 protein comes from TCRdb applying MiXCR to the 5' RACE reads. The table shows some 260,000 distinct CDR3 sequences, with about 5% occurring only once. The origin of this receptor is a man between 18 and 29 years old who received the YFV17D yellow fever vaccine. The sequencing used CD4+ T cells sorted from PBMCs, collected on the day of the yellow fever booster vaccination. This rearrangement joins TRBV27 to TRBJ1-1, with 7 bases matching TRBD1. Here the CDR3 DNA reads TGTGCCAGCAGTTCACCCCAGGGGGACACTGAAGCTTTCTTT. Residues: CASSSPQGDTEAFF.